The 23 T cell receptor beta chains below all came from one sample that was sequenced in a study of CD8+ T cells in alopecia areata. RNA was isolated and reverse transcribed to cDNA, the sequencing template. Measured with immunoSEQ multiplex PCR; TCRdb has only the in-frame clones, and not every one. This table holds more than 100,000 clones, about 60% found once. Sample: CD4+ T cells sorted from blood. The source is a human donor in good health.

The chain has TRBV27 and TRBJ2-5, with D maybe TRBD2 (5 bases). The CDR3 covers 13 residues. The V end lost 6 bases, the J end lost 2 bases, and 10 bases lay between the germline ends. Germline assignment: CDR1 MNHEY and CDR2 SMNVEV (reference sequence). The CDR3 sequence is CASSQSGQETQYF. The CDR3 bases are TGTGCCAGCAGCCAGTCGGGGCAAGAGACCCAGTACTTC.

The V call is TRBV5-1, the J call TRBJ1-1; 12 positions agree with TRBD1. Per germline, CDR1 SGHRS and CDR2 YFSETQ. V shed 4 bases, J shed 10 bases, and the junction held 11 bases outside the gene matches. The CDR3 contains 15 residues. The CDR3 DNA is TGCGCCAGCAGCCCGACGGGGACAGGGGGCGAGGGAGCTTTCTTT. This gives the protein CASSPTGTGGEGAFF.

The chain uses TRBV5-6 and TRBJ1-2, with TRBD1 matching 9 bases. The CDR3 consists of 16 residues. Germline CDR1 reads SGHDT; CDR2 reads YYEEEE. The V and J ends lost 1 base and 7 bases, in that order; junction bases with no gene match: 11. The CDR3, as DNA: TGTGCCAGCAGCTTGTTCACGGGACAGGGCGATGGTGGCTACACCTTC. Translating gives CASSLFTGQGDGGYTF.

J is TRBJ1-3 and V is TRBV14; D is uncertain. CDR3 size: 15 residues. Trimming removed 4 bases at V and 1 base at J, with 11 bases between. The germline V gene has CDR1 SGHDN and CDR2 FVKESK. CDR3 sequence reads: CASSPLVDSGNTIYF. Here the CDR3 DNA reads TGTGCCAGCAGCCCCCTCGTGGATTCTGGAAACACCATATATTTT. Full variable domain (rest looked up from reference TRBV14 and TRBJ1-3): EAGVTQFPSHSVIEKGQTVTLRCDPISGHDNLYWYRRVMGKEIKFLLHFVKESKQDESGMPNNRFLAERTGGTYSTLKVQPAELEDSGVYFCASSPLVDSGNTIYFGEGSWLTVV.

The gene calls are TRBV28 and TRBJ1-2; D ambiguous. V gave up 5 bases and J gave up 8 bases, with 9 bases separating them. The germline V gene has CDR1 MDHEN and CDR2 SYDVKM. The CDR3 length is 11 residues. CDR3 residues: CASSPARGYTF. CDR3 coding DNA: TGTGCCAGCAGTCCCGCCCGGGGCTACACCTTC.

CDR3 bases: TGTGCCAGCAGCCAAGATCAGCGCGATTCACCCCTCCACTTT. Encoded protein: CASSQDQRDSPLHF. The J gene is TRBJ1-6, the V gene TRBV4-2; the D is unclear. This CDR3 comprises 14 residues. With 0 bases removed from V and 8 bases from J, the gap between germline ends came to 8 bases. CDR1 LGHNA and CDR2 YNFKEQ come from the germline V gene.

The V call is TRBV29-1, the J call TRBJ2-3; D uncertain. The CDR3 has 14 amino acids. V lost 4 bases and J lost 2, with 13 bases in between. Germline-derived CDR1 and CDR2 are SQVTM and ANQGSEA. CDR3 region: CSVVFGGHTDTQYF. The DNA of the CDR3 is TGCAGCGTTGTTTTCGGCGGCCACACAGATACGCAGTATTTT.

This clone was detected many times. This chain connects TRBV5-3 to TRBJ2-2; D ambiguous. TRBV5-3 is classed as an ORF, of uncertain function. The CDR3 totals 11 residues. The germline V and J ends were trimmed by 4 bases and 8 bases, with 6 bases remaining between them. This chain's CDR3 is CARSLLGELFF. CDR3 DNA sequence: TGTGCCAGAAGCCTCCTAGGGGAGCTGTTTTTT.

V gene TRBV4-1 combines with J gene TRBJ2-6; no clear D. Per germline, CDR1 MGHRA and CDR2 YSYEKL. Between the trimmed V and J ends, which lost 0 bases and 4 bases, there was a span of 10 bases. This CDR3 has 16 amino acids. The CDR3 loop is CASSQEPQKGANVLTF. The CDR3 bases are TGCGCCAGCAGCCAAGAACCGCAGAAGGGGGCCAACGTCCTGACTTTC.

The chain carries TRBV7-2 and TRBJ1-2; D not resolved. V was cut by 0 bases and J by 2 bases, with 7 bases left in between. This CDR3 has 14 amino acids. Per germline, CDR1 SGHTA and CDR2 FQGNSA. This CDR3 reads CASSLAGANYGYTF. The CDR3 DNA reads as TGTGCCAGCAGCTTAGCTGGTGCGAACTATGGCTACACCTTC.

This chain links TRBV11-2 with TRBJ2-6; D is unresolved. The CDR3 sequence is 12 residues long. Trimming took off 11 bases at V and 5 bases at J, with 10 bases between the two ends. CDR1 and CDR2 (germline): SGHAT, FQNNGV. This CDR3 reads CASGLRANVLTF. CDR3 DNA: TGTGCCTCGGGCCTTCGGGCCAACGTCCTGACTTTC.

The rearrangement links TRBV11-3 to TRBJ1-1; D is unclear. Germline CDR1 reads SGHNT; CDR2 reads YENEEA. The V end lost 2 bases, the J end lost 1 base, and 5 bases lay between the germline ends. CDR3 size: 13 residues. The CDR3 nucleotides read TGTGCCAGCAGCTTAAAGGGGAACACTGAAGCTTTCTTT. Translated: CASSLKGNTEAFF. Supplemented by reference TRBV11-3 and TRBJ1-1, the full variable domain reads EAGVVQSPRYKIIEKKQPVAFWCNPISGHNTLYWYLQNLGQGPELLIRYENEEAVDDSQLPKDRFSAERLKGVDSTLKIQPAELGDSAVYLCASSLKGNTEAFFGQGTRLTVV.

This clone was observed a handful of times. This chain connects TRBV29-1 to TRBJ2-6; 7 bases agree with TRBD1. CDR1 is SQVTM, CDR2 ANQGSEA, per germline. This CDR3 region has 11 residues. The V gene end was trimmed by 4 bases and the J gene end by 13 bases; junction bases not matched to a gene: 4. The CDR3 spells CSVGQGRVLTF. The CDR3 coding sequence is TGCAGCGTTGGACAGGGTAGGGTCCTGACTTTC.

Comment on this clone: The junction does not match germline at one end; this may be a read error. J is TRBJ2-3 and V is TRBV27; 8 nucleotides agree with TRBD2. The CDR3 is 13 residues long. Germline V gene lookup returns CDR1 MNHEY and CDR2 SMNVEV (reference sequence). CDR3 protein: CASSPNTGGARGF. CDR3 coding DNA: TGTGCCAGCAGCCCCAATACCGGGGGGGCCCGGGGTTTT.

The chain has TRBV2 and TRBJ1-5, with D possibly matching TRBD1 (6 bases). With 5 bases removed from V and 1 base from J, the gap between germline ends came to 12 bases. Germline-derived CDR1 and CDR2 are SNHLY and FYNNEI. CDR3 length equals 15 residues. Here the CDR3 reads CASSPGGQSNQPQHF. CDR3 nucleotides: TGTGCCAGCAGTCCCGGGGGCCAAAGCAATCAGCCCCAGCATTTT.

Comment on this clone: At one end the junction does not follow the germline gene, possibly because of a read error. The chain joins TRBV7-7 to TRBJ2-5; a possible D gene is TRBD2 (6 bases). Germline values: CDR1 SSHAT, CDR2 FNYEAQ (reference sequence). This CDR3 contains 13 residues. The DNA of the CDR3 is TGTGCTAGCAGCTTCGGAGGGCGGGAGACCCAGTACTTC. Protein: CASSFGGRETQYF.

The chain links TRBV20-1 to TRBJ2-7; D ambiguous. The length of the CDR3 is 11 residues. Looked up from germline, CDR1 is DFQATT and CDR2 is SNEGSKA (reference sequence). The V and J ends lost 0 bases and 7 bases respectively, with 7 bases between them. The CDR3 region is CSARDQTEQYF. For the CDR3, the DNA is TGCAGTGCTAGAGACCAGACGGAGCAGTACTTC.

The chain couples TRBV7-2 to TRBJ1-2, with 8 bases matching TRBD1. Per germline, CDR1 SGHTA and CDR2 FQGNSA. This CDR3 contains 13 residues. V trimming: 5 bases; J trimming: 8 bases; junction bases outside the gene matches: 7. The CDR3 nucleotides read TGTGCCAGCAGCCCCCGGACAGGGAAGGGCTACACCTTC. It yields the protein CASSPRTGKGYTF.

The chain links TRBV7-8 to TRBJ1-3, with D unresolved. The V gene lost 3 bases and the J gene lost 8 bases, with 8 bases spanning the gap. Germline CDR1 SGHVS, CDR2 FQNEAQ. The CDR3 runs 12 residues. CDR3 protein: CASSFFGDTIYF. The CDR3 DNA reads as TGTGCCAGCAGCTTCTTCGGGGACACCATATATTTT.

This clone was seen more than once but under ten times. The V call is TRBV28, the J call TRBJ1-2; no definite D call. V was trimmed by 6 bases and J by 7 bases, leaving 9 bases between them. This CDR3 region has 11 residues. CDR1 and CDR2 from the germline V gene are MDHEN and SYDVKM. The CDR3 spells CASRASGGYTF. CDR3 nucleotide sequence: TGTGCCAGCAGGGCTTCAGGTGGCTACACCTTC.

The chain is built from TRBV2 and TRBJ2-5, with D maybe TRBD1 (5 bases). This CDR3 region has 14 residues. Germline CDR1 is SNHLY and CDR2 is FYNNEI. Trimming pared 5 bases from V and 2 bases from J, leaving 12 bases between. CDR3 loop: CASSSSTVQETQYF. The CDR3 DNA reads as TGTGCCAGCAGTAGTTCGACAGTACAAGAGACCCAGTACTTC.

This clone was seen just once. The chain links TRBV11-2 to TRBJ2-4; no firm D call. V lost 3 bases and J lost 9, with 9 bases in between. CDR3 length equals 12 residues. Per the germline V gene, CDR1 is SGHAT and CDR2 is FQNNGV. The CDR3 protein is CASSFIPGIQYF. DNA of the CDR3: TGTGCCAGCAGCTTCATCCCAGGCATTCAGTACTTC.

The CDR3 region has the DNA TGTGCCATCAGTATTAGCGGGGGCGCAACAGATACGCAGTATTTT. This encodes CAISISGGATDTQYF. The chain carries TRBV10-3 and TRBJ2-3; 9 nucleotides line up with TRBD2. The CDR3 contains 15 residues. Germline V gives CDR1 ENHRY, CDR2 SYGVKD. After removal of 5 bases from V and 3 bases from J, the junction contained 6 bases not matched to a gene.